A single sample gave rise to the 18 T cell receptor beta chains below, sequenced in a study of shared clonotypes between healthy human individuals (dated by TCRdb to 2020 to 2022). Library preparation used the immunoSEQ multiplex PCR assay. Not all clones reach the TCRdb copy of this immuneACCESS table, which keeps in-frame sequences only. Checked studies attribute under half of the gap to unresolved V genes and leave the rest unexplained. The sample table shows 2.3 million or so clones, and more than 85% are seen once. The ten largest clones capture 0.39% of the sample. The sample was naive CD4+ T cells from PBMCs. What the cell subset or site label conveys for this sample: CD45RA+ positively selected. The receptors derive from a man younger than 35 in good health. Some clones in this sample may be carry-over from other donors' samples.

The J gene is TRBJ1-1, the V gene TRBV7-2; D gene ambiguous. This CDR3 contains 14 residues. Germline V gives CDR1 SGHTA, CDR2 FQGNSA. V lost 6 bases and J 2 bases, leaving 13 bases between the germline ends. CDR3 DNA sequence: TGTGCCAGCAGTTTGCCCGGGGATAACACTGAAGCTTTCTTT. It is translated as CASSLPGDNTEAFF.

The chain uses TRBV6-5 and TRBJ2-5; maybe TRBD2 (5 bases). V lost 0 bases and J 5 bases, leaving 13 bases between the germline ends. Per germline, CDR1 MNHEY and CDR2 SVGAGI. There are 15 residues in the CDR3. CDR3: CASSYSNGRTETQYF. CDR3 sequence (DNA): TGTGCCAGCAGTTACTCGAATGGGAGAACGGAGACCCAGTACTTC.

The V call is TRBV10-1, the J call TRBJ1-1; 7 nucleotides align to TRBD1. The J segment lost 3 bases and the V segment lost 5 bases, leaving 3 bases of the junction unmatched. This CDR3 region has 13 residues. Germline values: CDR1 WNHNN, CDR2 SYGVQD (reference sequence). The CDR3: CASSSTGYTEAFF. CDR3 nucleotides: TGCGCCAGCAGTTCGACAGGGTACACTGAAGCTTTCTTT.

The chain joins TRBV5-1 to TRBJ2-5, with no clear D. The V gene lost 4 bases and the J gene lost 5 bases, with 12 bases spanning the gap. This CDR3 is built from 13 residues. Germline assignment: CDR1 SGHRS and CDR2 YFSETQ. The CDR3 sequence: CASSRDPWETQYF. CDR3 nucleotide sequence: TGCGCCAGCAGCCGAGACCCGTGGGAGACCCAGTACTTC.

The chain combines TRBV11-2 with TRBJ2-6; D might be TRBD2 (5 bases). CDR3 size: 18 residues. Trimming removed 5 bases at V and 0 bases at J, with 17 bases between. CDR1 and CDR2 (germline): SGHAT, FQNNGV. CDR3 in amino acids: CASSPRGSALSGANVLTF. CDR3 bases: TGTGCCAGCAGCCCTAGAGGGAGTGCCCTCTCTGGGGCCAACGTCCTGACTTTC.

A note on this clone: Other DNA sequences in the sample encode the same CDR3. The rearrangement joins TRBV9 to TRBJ2-1; D gene uncertain. Germline CDR1 is SGDLS and CDR2 is YYNGEE. The V end was cut by 1 base, the J end by 7 bases, with 6 bases between. There are 12 residues in the CDR3. CDR3 DNA sequence: TGTGCCAGCAGCGTAAGTGGGAATGAGCAGTTCTTC. This sequence encodes CASSVSGNEQFF.

This clone has just a few counts. Other DNA sequences of this sample code for an identical CDR3. V usage is TRBV29-1 and J usage is TRBJ1-1; D call uncertain. The V end lost 4 bases, the J end lost 4 bases, and 10 bases lay between the germline ends. Germline CDR1 reads SQVTM; CDR2 reads ANQGSEA. This CDR3 contains 12 residues. CDR3 DNA: TGCAGCGTTGGACGGGTTGGCACTGAAGCTTTCTTT. This gives the protein CSVGRVGTEAFF.

Turning to this clone: The sample has other DNA sequences that encode this CDR3 too. The chain employs TRBV7-8 and TRBJ1-4; D is undetermined. The germline V and J ends were trimmed by 2 bases and 8 bases, with 3 bases remaining between them. Germline V lookup: CDR1 SGHVS, CDR2 FQNEAQ. This CDR3 region has 11 residues. The DNA of the CDR3 is TGTGCCAGCAGCTTAAACGAAAAACTGTTTTTT. This codes for CASSLNEKLFF.

J is TRBJ2-7 and V is TRBV29-1; possibly TRBD2 for D (7 bases). The CDR3 is made up of 11 amino acids. V lost 4 bases and J 6 bases, leaving 10 bases between the germline ends. CDR1 is SQVTM, CDR2 ANQGSEA, per germline. CDR3 residues: CSVGRGAEQYF. The CDR3 bases are TGCAGCGTTGGACGGGGGGCCGAGCAGTACTTC.

This clone was detected once. The genes are TRBV7-2 and TRBJ2-7, with 8 bases matching TRBD1. The CDR3 covers 14 residues. V dropped 7 bases and J dropped 5; count of bases not matched to a gene: 10. Per germline, CDR1 SGHTA and CDR2 FQGNSA. The CDR3, as DNA: TGTGCCAGCACCCCGGGACAGGTCGCCCACGAGCAGTACTTC. Protein product: CASTPGQVAHEQYF.

With regard to this clone: The sample contains more than one DNA sequence encoding this CDR3. The chain employs TRBV6-5 and TRBJ1-1; TRBD1 might be the D (6 bases). Per the germline V gene, CDR1 is MNHEY and CDR2 is SVGAGI. This CDR3 is built from 13 residues. The ends were cut back, 7 bases at V and 1 base at J, with 10 bases in the middle. The CDR3 DNA reads TGTGCCAGCACCTTGGGACAGAACACTGAAGCTTTCTTT. This gives the protein CASTLGQNTEAFF.

The chain combines TRBV11-2 with TRBJ1-1; 10 positions agree with TRBD1. Germline V gives CDR1 SGHAT, CDR2 FQNNGV. After removal of 4 bases from V and 5 bases from J, the junction contained 1 base not matched to a gene. The CDR3 has 13 amino acids. For the CDR3, the DNA is TGTGCCAGCAGCTGGGACAGGGGTACTGAAGCTTTCTTT. Encoded protein: CASSWDRGTEAFF.

This clone was detected once. This chain connects TRBV27 to TRBJ1-2; D possibly corresponds to TRBD1 (5 bases). The CDR3 consists of 15 residues. Trimming stripped 8 bases from V and 4 bases from J, with 20 bases between. Germline-derived CDR1 and CDR2 are MNHEY and SMNVEV (reference sequence). This CDR3 is CASGQGAIPLYGYTF. CDR3 nucleotide sequence: TGTGCCAGCGGCCAAGGGGCTATCCCCCTCTATGGCTACACCTTC.

The chain is built from TRBV6-1 and TRBJ1-1; possibly TRBD1 for D (6 bases). Per the germline V gene, CDR1 is MNHNS and CDR2 is SASEGT. Trimming took off 4 bases at V and 5 bases at J, with 17 bases between the two ends. The CDR3 has 15 amino acids. The CDR3 region has the DNA TGTGCCAGCAGTGCCGCCCCCGGGGGCTGGACTGAAGCTTTCTTT. Translating it yields CASSAAPGGWTEAFF.

This chain joins TRBV10-3 and TRBJ2-1, with D perhaps matching TRBD1 (5 bases). This CDR3 has 14 amino acids. V lost 10 bases and J lost 4, with 17 bases in between. In germline, CDR1 is ENHRY, CDR2 SYGVKD. The DNA for the CDR3 is TGTGCCAGTTCGCACAGGATACGATACAATGAGCAGTTCTTC. Its translation: CASSHRIRYNEQFF.

J is TRBJ2-5 and V is TRBV10-3; 14 bases align to TRBD2. Germline V gene data show CDR1 as ENHRY and CDR2 as SYGVKD. The J segment lost 2 bases and the V segment lost 7 bases, leaving 9 bases of the junction unmatched. The CDR3 runs to 17 residues. The DNA for the CDR3 is TGTGCCATCAACTCCGGGACTAGCGGGGGACTACAAGAGACCCAGTACTTC. Translated: CAINSGTSGGLQETQYF.

The chain has TRBV18 and TRBJ2-7; TRBD2 matches at 10 bases. Germline-derived CDR1 and CDR2 are KGHSH and LQKENI. The CDR3 is 17 residues long. The junction had 13 bases not matched to a gene; V was cut back by 2 bases and J by 6 bases. CDR3 sequence: CASSPFFLAGATGEQYF. CDR3 nucleotide sequence: TGTGCCAGCTCACCATTTTTCCTAGCGGGAGCAACGGGCGAGCAGTACTTC.

This chain links TRBV29-1 with TRBJ2-1; D uncertain. The germline CDR1 and CDR2 sequences are SQVTM and ANQGSEA. This CDR3 is built from 15 residues. V was shortened by 4 bases and J by 5 bases, with 18 bases between the two germline ends. CDR3 loop: CSVASQSYLNNEQFF. DNA of the CDR3: TGCAGCGTTGCATCCCAATCGTACTTAAACAATGAGCAGTTCTTC.